The 15 T cell receptor beta chains below were found in one sample sequenced in a study of long-term antiretroviral therapy in people with HIV (dated by TCRdb to between 2020 and 2023). Sequencing of the TRB variable region was done with the immunoSEQ hsTCRB v3.0 assay at survey level resolution. What TCRdb holds here is the immuneACCESS table cut down to in-frame rearrangements. Part of the clones is not present; checked against another copy, under half of the missing clones reflect an unresolved V gene, and the others are unexplained. In this sample the table shows approximately 11,000 clones, around 89% of which occur a single time. The ten largest account for approximately 20% of the sample. The sample consisted of unsorted PBMCs, taken 0.2 years before starting antiretroviral therapy. The receptors stem from a woman in her 40s with HIV.

The genes are TRBV7-2 and TRBJ1-1, with a tentative D call TRBD1 (5 bases). Deletions cut 2 bases from V and 1 base from J, with 11 bases between. Germline CDR1 SGHTA, CDR2 FQGNSA. This CDR3 is built from 15 residues. CDR3: CASSLRGQANTEAFF. The CDR3 coding sequence is TGTGCCAGCAGCTTAAGGGGTCAGGCGAACACTGAAGCTTTCTTT.

V and J are TRBV4-1 and TRBJ2-2, with 9 nucleotides matching TRBD1. Germline V gene lookup returns CDR1 MGHRA and CDR2 YSYEKL. This CDR3 region has 16 residues. Unmatched junction bases numbered 4, after V lost 0 bases and J lost 5 bases. The CDR3 DNA reads as TGCGCCAGCAGCCAAGAGGACAGGGGAAGTACCGGGGAGCTGTTTTTT. It specifies CASSQEDRGSTGELFF.

The genes are TRBV6-1 and TRBJ1-3; D is unclear. Germline V gene data show CDR1 as MNHNS and CDR2 as SASEGT. The CDR3 totals 15 residues. V shed 1 base and J shed 0 bases, with 7 bases lying between them. The CDR3 sequence is CASSEDGSSGNTIYF. In nucleotides, the CDR3 is TGTGCCAGCAGTGAAGACGGTAGCTCTGGAAACACCATATATTTT.

V and J are TRBV27 and TRBJ2-1, with a weak D call TRBD2 (5 bases). Germline V gives CDR1 MNHEY, CDR2 SMNVEV (reference sequence). Trimming removed 0 bases at V and 0 bases at J, with 9 bases between. The CDR3 runs to 16 residues. CDR3 sequence reads: CASSLSRASSYNEQFF. In DNA, the CDR3 is TGTGCCAGCAGTTTATCGAGGGCCAGCTCCTACAATGAGCAGTTCTTC.

The genes are TRBV19 and TRBJ1-2, with D tentatively TRBD1 (5 bases). V was shortened by 2 bases and J by 3 bases, with 16 bases between the two germline ends. The CDR3 is 16 residues long. Germline V gene lookup returns CDR1 LNHDA and CDR2 SQIVND (reference sequence). This CDR3 is CASSIRSGSRDYGYTF. In DNA form, the CDR3 reads TGTGCCAGTAGTATAAGGTCAGGGAGTCGAGACTATGGCTACACCTTC.

The CDR3 spells CAITPMAGHNEQFF. The CDR3 DNA is TGTGCCATAACCCCCATGGCGGGCCACAATGAGCAGTTCTTC. The J gene is TRBJ2-1, the V gene TRBV7-9; a weak D match, TRBD2 (5 bases). The CDR3 is 14 residues long. The germline V and J ends were trimmed by 10 bases and 5 bases, with 18 bases remaining between them. CDR1 is SEHNR, CDR2 FQNEAQ, per germline (reference sequence).

The rearrangement joins TRBV7-9 to TRBJ2-7; 12 bases line up with TRBD2. Per the germline V gene, CDR1 is SEHNR and CDR2 is FQNEAQ (reference sequence). Trimming took 1 base from V and 6 from J; bases not matched to a gene: 1. The CDR3 runs 14 residues. Here the CDR3 DNA reads TGTGCCAGCAGCTTAGGGACTAGCGGGGCCGAGCAGTACTTC. Its translation is CASSLGTSGAEQYF. Variable domain in full (rest from reference TRBV7-9 and TRBJ2-7): DTGVSQNPRHKITKRGQNVTFRCDPISEHNRLYWYRQTLGQGPEFLTYFQNEAQLEKSRLLSDRFSAERPKGSFSTLEIQRTEQGDSAMYLCASSLGTSGAEQYFGPGTRLTVT.

By its share, this clone is large. This rearrangement joins TRBV6-5 to TRBJ1-1; the D is unclear. The germline V gene has CDR1 MNHEY and CDR2 SVGAGI. The CDR3 runs 14 residues. Trimming shortened V by 3 bases and J by 0 bases, and 8 bases separated the two germline ends. CDR3 in DNA: TGTGCCAGCAGTTATATGGATATGAACACTGAAGCTTTCTTT. Translation gives CASSYMDMNTEAFF.

The chain is built from TRBV4-1 and TRBJ1-5; D ambiguous. From germline, CDR1 is MGHRA and CDR2 YSYEKL. CDR3 length: 13 amino acids. The ends were cut back, 4 bases at V and 2 bases at J, with 6 bases in the middle. The CDR3 DNA sequence: TGCGCCAGCAGCCCCACCGGCAATCAGCCCCAGCATTTT. Residues: CASSPTGNQPQHF.

This chain connects TRBV5-1 to TRBJ2-5; 7 bases agree with TRBD2. Germline CDR1 is SGHRS and CDR2 is YFSETQ. Trimming at V came to 0 bases and at J to 5 bases, leaving 7 bases not matched to a gene. This CDR3 is 15 amino acids long. This CDR3 reads CASSLGLAVMETQYF. In DNA, the CDR3 is TGCGCCAGCAGCTTGGGACTAGCAGTCATGGAGACCCAGTACTTC.

This chain joins TRBV30 and TRBJ1-4, with 10 bases aligning to TRBD1. The V segment lost 5 bases and the J segment 8 bases; nucleotides outside the gene matches: 14. This CDR3 has 16 amino acids. The germline gives CDR1 GTSNPN, CDR2 SVGIG (reference sequence). The CDR3: CAWGGSVGTGDEKLFF. The CDR3 region has the DNA TGTGCCTGGGGAGGGAGCGTAGGGACAGGGGACGAAAAACTGTTTTTT.

The CDR3 here is CASSLGGSNIVETQYF. CDR3 nucleotide sequence: TGTGCCAGCAGCTTAGGGGGGTCCAATATCGTGGAGACCCAGTACTTC. This rearrangement joins TRBV11-2 to TRBJ2-5; D is possibly TRBD1 or TRBD2 (5 bases each). The CDR3 spans 16 residues. The V end was cut by 1 base, the J end by 5 bases, with 17 bases between. Germline CDR1 is SGHAT and CDR2 is FQNNGV.

The chain links TRBV4-3 to TRBJ1-4; the match to TRBD1 covers 9 bases. Germline CDR1 and CDR2: LGHNA and YSLEER. The CDR3 is 15 residues long. Trimming cost V 1 base and J 6 bases; bases outside gene matches: 3. CDR3 nucleotide sequence: TGCGCCAGCAGCCAAGGGGACAGGGAAGATGAAAAACTGTTTTTT. Its protein product is CASSQGDREDEKLFF.

Only one count was recorded for this clone. Here the CDR3 DNA reads TGCGCCAGCAGCCAAAGTGGACAGGGAAACCTCTATGGCTACACCTTC. It codes for CASSQSGQGNLYGYTF. The chain employs TRBV4-1 and TRBJ1-2; 8 nucleotides agree with TRBD1. After removal of 2 bases from V and 4 bases from J, the junction contained 9 bases not matched to a gene. CDR1 and CDR2 from the germline V gene are MGHRA and YSYEKL. CDR3 length: 16 amino acids.

V and J are TRBV5-5 and TRBJ1-1; D is possibly TRBD1 (6 bases). The germline V gene encodes CDR1 SGHKS and CDR2 YYEKEE (reference sequence). V shed 4 bases and J shed 1 base, with 11 bases lying between them. The CDR3 runs to 14 residues. The CDR3 bases are TGTGCCAGCAGCCCCGGACAGAAGAACACTGAAGCTTTCTTT. Its translation: CASSPGQKNTEAFF.